The sequence of this TCR beta chain was determined in a study of blood T cell repertoires in COVID-19. Overall study context: The samples span acute and convalescent COVID-19 from the United States, Italy and Spain. T cells, B-cell-depleted T cells, or PBMCs provided the cDNA or gDNA that served as material.

There are a few counts of this clone. In the authors' workflow: Amplification from reference gene primers served as the basis for estimated nucleated cell counts. TCRdb's table, derived via immunoSEQ multiplex PCR, lists solely in-frame clones and lacks some. D and trimming were read from the DNA, whereas the V and J calls and clone size are those reported in that table. The data contain tens of thousands of clones, 75% to 90% of them seen just once; the ten biggest clones take up under 0.4%. The CDR3 length is 17 residues. The germline V gene encodes CDR1 ENHRY and CDR2 SYGVKD. Trimming removed 3 bases from V and 0 bases from J, with 17 bases in between.

The clonotype was recovered from a human donor in a cohort sampled during active COVID-19. This chain connects TRBV10-3 to TRBJ1-1; possible D gene TRBD1, 5 bases. Sequencing was performed on peripheral blood. The CDR3 region is CAISDWTRSDMNTEAFF. DNA for the CDR3: TGTGCCATCAGTGACTGGACGCGGTCGGACATGAACACTGAAGCTTTCTTT.